This T cell receptor beta chain was recorded in a study of T cell responses to AZD1222 COVID-19 vaccine (dated by TCRdb to about 2021). For the wider study: AZD1222 recipients whose second dose came at about 4 weeks and those whose second dose came at about 12 weeks were combined into one group, since spike-specific TCR depth and breadth did not differ between the two schedules. TCR sequencing was performed for roughly 250 trial participants, of whom 207 were given two doses of AZD1222 and 26 were given two doses of MenACWY control vaccine. Trial participants were enrolled into age subgroups of 18-55, 56-69 and 70-plus years, which contained approximately 150, 30 and 60 TCR-sequenced participants, respectively.

Note on this clone: The target of this receptor is not known. Per-base qualities were not stored, and no clone one base away is much larger.

The CDR3 regions of human TCRbeta chains were analyzed by immunosequencing. The original pipeline was this. Repertoire TCRs were matched against a reference library of SARS-CoV-2-specific TCRs generated with the MIRA antigen-specificity platform. Breadth was defined as the fraction of unique TCRs that were SARS-CoV-2-associated. Depth was defined as the fraction of total T cells that were SARS-CoV-2-associated. Using the MIRA data, every spike-specific TCR was mapped to the spike region that the TCR reacted to and assigned to either a CD4 or a CD8 class. Log10-transformed breadth and depth values were compared by one-way ANOVA with Sidak's multiple comparisons tests. What TCRdb holds here is the immuneACCESS table cut down to in-frame rearrangements. Part of the clones is not present; checked against another copy, under half of the missing clones reflect an unresolved V gene, and the others are unexplained. V, J and clone size were drawn from that table, and D and trimming were deduced from the DNA. Across this sample there are 99,000 or so clones, with nearly 90% seen only once. Around 3.1% of the sample rests with the top ten.

For CDR1 and CDR2, the germline V gene lists MGHRA and YSYEKL. V trim: 6 bases; J trim: 5 bases; unmatched bases: 17. The CDR3 covers 17 residues, taking in both the cysteine and the phenylalanine. Only CDR3 DNA remains: 51 bases, in frame from the first base. What the work shows at the level of the full study, not this receptor alone: CD4 TCRs associated with the vaccine covered the entire spike protein, and the dominant responses were in regions 160-218 and 743-854. In the small 56-69-year group, the increase in depth fell short of significance, most likely because of low power. Conclusions about previously exposed vaccinees are limited, since just 6 or 7 AZD1222 recipients were seropositive for SARS-CoV-2 at baseline. Because no day 14 peak-response samples were available, repertoires were characterized only after the peak T cell response. After two AZD1222 doses, spike-specific TCR breadth and depth were significantly higher than at day 0 and than in MenACWY recipients. Epitopes outside the regions mutated in the B.1.351 and B.1.1.7 variants were reportedly recognized by nearly half of the unique spike-specific TCRs. Participants were mostly white British, with more females than males. The authors suggested clonal diversity may have been underestimated.

The sample's time point label is to be understood as: baseline before first vaccination. Vaccinee samples came from UK trials COV001 and COV002, including a single-blind randomized controlled phase 2/3 trial of AZD1222 (ChAdOx1 nCoV-19) in healthy adults. For TCRbeta chain sequencing, PBMC samples from trial participants were taken at day 0 and at day 28 after the second dose. The input for sequencing was peripheral blood, taken on day 0 of AZD1222 vaccination. This sequence originates from an adult in good health. The sequence is built from TRBV4-1 and TRBJ2-7, with 9 junctional bases fitting TRBD1. The DNA sequence reads TGCGCCAGCAGTTACTCTCCGCCGGGACAGGGAAAGGACGAGCAGTACTTC. Translated, this gives CASSYSPPGQGKDEQYF.